Shown below are 2 T cell receptor beta chains from a single sample sequenced in a study of CD8 T cells in Susac syndrome. Random hexamers primed reverse transcription of about 0.45 to 1 ug RNA. A single record per CDR3 protein comes from TCRdb applying MiXCR to the immunoSEQ multiplex PCR reads. The data show just over 150,000 distinct CDR3 sequences, roughly 95% seen once. The sample comprised CD4+ T cells from PBMCs. These TCRs come from a human donor with Susac syndrome.

This clonotype occurred once. The chain joins TRBV3-1 to TRBJ2-7; 9 bases align to TRBD1. The trim removed 4 bases at V and 1 base at J, leaving 5 bases unmatched. The CDR3 is 15 amino acids. The germline CDR1 and CDR2 sequences are LGHDT and YNNKEL (reference sequence). In DNA, the CDR3 is TGTGCCAGCAGCCCGCGACAGGGGGAATCCTACGAGCAGTACTTC. Amino acid sequence: CASSPRQGESYEQYF.

V and J are TRBV20-1 and TRBJ1-2; D not resolved. The CDR3 is 12 amino acids. Germline CDR1 reads DFQATT; CDR2 reads SNEGSKA (reference sequence). The V and J ends lost 2 bases and 3 bases respectively, with 7 bases between them. The CDR3 spells CSARIRHYGYTF. CDR3 coding DNA: TGCAGTGCTAGAATACGGCACTATGGCTACACCTTC.